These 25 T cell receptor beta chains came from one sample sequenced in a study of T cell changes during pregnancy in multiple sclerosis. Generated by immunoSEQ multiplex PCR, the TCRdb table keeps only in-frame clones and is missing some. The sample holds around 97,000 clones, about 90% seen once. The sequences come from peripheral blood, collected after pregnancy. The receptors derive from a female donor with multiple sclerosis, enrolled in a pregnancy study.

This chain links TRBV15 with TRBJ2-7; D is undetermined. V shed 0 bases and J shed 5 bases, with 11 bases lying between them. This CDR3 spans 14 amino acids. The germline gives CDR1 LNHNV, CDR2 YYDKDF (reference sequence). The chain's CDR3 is CATSRDARLHEQYF. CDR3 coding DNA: TGTGCCACCAGCAGAGATGCCCGACTCCACGAGCAGTACTTC.

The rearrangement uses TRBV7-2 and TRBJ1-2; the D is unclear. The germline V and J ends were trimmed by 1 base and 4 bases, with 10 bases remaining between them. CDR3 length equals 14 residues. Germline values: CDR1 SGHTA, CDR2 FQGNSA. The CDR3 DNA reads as TGTGCCAGCAGCTTAGGTCCGGGGATCTATGGCTACACCTTC. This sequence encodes CASSLGPGIYGYTF.

The CDR3 DNA reads as TGTGCCAGCAGCCTCCGGGTGGATACCCAAGAGACCCAGTACTTC. Encoded protein: CASSLRVDTQETQYF. The chain joins TRBV4-2 to TRBJ2-5; D remains unclear. Trimming removed 4 bases from V and 1 base from J, with 13 bases in between. The CDR3 has 15 residues. CDR1 LGHNA and CDR2 YNFKEQ come from the germline V gene.

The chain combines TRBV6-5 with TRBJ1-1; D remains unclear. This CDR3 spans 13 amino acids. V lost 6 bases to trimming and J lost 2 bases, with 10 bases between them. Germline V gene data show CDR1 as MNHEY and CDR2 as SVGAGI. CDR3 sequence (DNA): TGTGCCAGCAGAGTCTACTTTAACACTGAAGCTTTCTTT. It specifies CASRVYFNTEAFF.

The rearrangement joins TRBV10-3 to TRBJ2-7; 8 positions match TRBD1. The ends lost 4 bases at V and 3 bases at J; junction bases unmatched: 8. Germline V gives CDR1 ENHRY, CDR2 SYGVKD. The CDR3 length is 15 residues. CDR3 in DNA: TGTGCCATCAGTGGCTTTGACAGGGGTATCTACGAGCAGTACTTC. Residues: CAISGFDRGIYEQYF.

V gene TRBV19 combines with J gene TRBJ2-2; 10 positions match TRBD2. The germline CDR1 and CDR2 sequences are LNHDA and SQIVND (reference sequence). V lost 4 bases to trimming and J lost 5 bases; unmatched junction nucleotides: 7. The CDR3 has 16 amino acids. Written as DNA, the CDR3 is TGTGCCAGTAGTACTACTAGCGGGGATTGGACCGGGGAGCTGTTTTTT. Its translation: CASSTTSGDWTGELFF.

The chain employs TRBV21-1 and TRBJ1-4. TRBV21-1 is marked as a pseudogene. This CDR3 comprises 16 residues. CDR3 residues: CASSKGGGVLNEKLFF. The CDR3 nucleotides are TGTGCCAGCAGCAAAGGGGGGGGCGTACTTAATGAAAAACTGTTTTTT.

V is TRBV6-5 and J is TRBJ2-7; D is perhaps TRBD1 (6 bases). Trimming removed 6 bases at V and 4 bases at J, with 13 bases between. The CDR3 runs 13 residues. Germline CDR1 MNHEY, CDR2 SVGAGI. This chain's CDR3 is CASSRQAPYEQYF. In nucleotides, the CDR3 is TGTGCCAGCAGCAGACAGGCCCCGTACGAGCAGTACTTC.

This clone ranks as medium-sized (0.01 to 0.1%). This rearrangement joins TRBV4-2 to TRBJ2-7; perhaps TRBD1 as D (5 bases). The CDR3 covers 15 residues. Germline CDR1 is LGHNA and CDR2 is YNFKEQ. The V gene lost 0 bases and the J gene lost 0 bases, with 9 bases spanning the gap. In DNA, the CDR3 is TGTGCCAGCAGCCAAGATGAAGGGGCCTCCTACGAGCAGTACTTC. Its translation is CASSQDEGASYEQYF.

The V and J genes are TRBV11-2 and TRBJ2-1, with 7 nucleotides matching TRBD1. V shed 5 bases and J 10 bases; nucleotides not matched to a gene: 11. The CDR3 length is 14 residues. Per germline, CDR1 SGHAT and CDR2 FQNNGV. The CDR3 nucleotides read TGTGCCAGCAGCCCACGCCCACCGGACAGGGAGCAGTTCTTC. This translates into CASSPRPPDREQFF.

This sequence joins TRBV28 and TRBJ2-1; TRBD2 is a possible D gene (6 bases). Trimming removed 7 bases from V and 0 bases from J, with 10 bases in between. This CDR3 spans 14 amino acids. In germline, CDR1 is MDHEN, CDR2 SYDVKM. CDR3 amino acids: CASKASDSYNEQFF. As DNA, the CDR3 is TGTGCCAGCAAAGCTAGCGACTCCTACAATGAGCAGTTCTTC.

The CDR3 here is CASSNTGGLNTGELFF. Written as DNA, the CDR3 is TGTGCCAGCAGCAACACAGGGGGACTGAACACCGGGGAGCTGTTTTTT. The chain is built from TRBV7-9 and TRBJ2-2; TRBD1 matches at 8 bases. This CDR3 spans 16 amino acids. From germline, CDR1 is SEHNR and CDR2 FQNEAQ (reference sequence). Unmatched junction bases numbered 6, after V lost 5 bases and J lost 1 base.

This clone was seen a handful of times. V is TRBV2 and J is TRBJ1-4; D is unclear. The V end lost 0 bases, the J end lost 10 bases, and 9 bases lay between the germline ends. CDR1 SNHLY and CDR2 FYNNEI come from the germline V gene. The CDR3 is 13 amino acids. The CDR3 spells CASSEAKLGKLFF. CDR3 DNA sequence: TGTGCCAGCAGTGAAGCGAAGCTCGGAAAACTGTTTTTT. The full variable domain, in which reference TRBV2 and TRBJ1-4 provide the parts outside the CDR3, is EPEVTQTPSHQVTQMGQEVILRCVPISNHLYFYWYRQILGQKVEFLVSFYNNEISEKSEIFDDQFSVERPDGSNFTLKIRSTKLEDSAMYFCASSEAKLGKLFFGSGTQLSVL.

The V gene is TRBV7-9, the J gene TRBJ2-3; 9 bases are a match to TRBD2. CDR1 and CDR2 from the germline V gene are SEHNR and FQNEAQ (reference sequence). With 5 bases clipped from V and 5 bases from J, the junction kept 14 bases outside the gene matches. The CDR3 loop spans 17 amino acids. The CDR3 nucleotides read TGTGCCAGCAGCCCTCCGGTAGCGGGGGCCTGGGGAGATACGCAGTATTTT. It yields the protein CASSPPVAGAWGDTQYF. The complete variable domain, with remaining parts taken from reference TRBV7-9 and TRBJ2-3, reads DTGVSQNPRHKITKRGQNVTFRCDPISEHNRLYWYRQTLGQGPEFLTYFQNEAQLEKSRLLSDRFSAERPKGSFSTLEIQRTEQGDSAMYLCASSPPVAGAWGDTQYFGPGTRLTVL.

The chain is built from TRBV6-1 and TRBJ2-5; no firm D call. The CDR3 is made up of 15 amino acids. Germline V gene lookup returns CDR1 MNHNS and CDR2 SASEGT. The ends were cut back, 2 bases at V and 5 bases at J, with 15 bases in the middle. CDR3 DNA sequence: TGTGCCAGCAGTGAATCGGTTATTCACCGTGAGACCCAGTACTTC. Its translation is CASSESVIHRETQYF.

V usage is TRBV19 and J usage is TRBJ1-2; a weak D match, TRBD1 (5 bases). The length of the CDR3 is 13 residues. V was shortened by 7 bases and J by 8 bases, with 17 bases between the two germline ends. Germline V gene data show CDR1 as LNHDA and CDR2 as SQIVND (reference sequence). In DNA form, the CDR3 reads TGTGCCAGTACCCGACAGCCTCACCGGGGCTACACCTTC. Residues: CASTRQPHRGYTF.

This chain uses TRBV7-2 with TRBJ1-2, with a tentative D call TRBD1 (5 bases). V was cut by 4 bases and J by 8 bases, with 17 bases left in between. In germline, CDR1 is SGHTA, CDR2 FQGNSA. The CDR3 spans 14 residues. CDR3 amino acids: CASSSSPWEGGYTF. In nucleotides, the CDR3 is TGTGCCAGCAGCTCCTCTCCGTGGGAGGGGGGCTACACCTTC.

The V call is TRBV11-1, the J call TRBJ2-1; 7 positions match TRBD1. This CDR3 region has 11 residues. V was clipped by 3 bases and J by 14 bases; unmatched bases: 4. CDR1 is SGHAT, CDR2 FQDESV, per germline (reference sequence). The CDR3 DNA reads TGTGCCAGCAGCTTCGACAGGGTAGAGTTCTTC. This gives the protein CASSFDRVEFF.

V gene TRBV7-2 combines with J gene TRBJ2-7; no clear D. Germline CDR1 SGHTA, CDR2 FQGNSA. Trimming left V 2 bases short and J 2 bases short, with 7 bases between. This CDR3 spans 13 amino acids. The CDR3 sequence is CASSLFPTYEQYF. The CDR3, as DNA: TGTGCCAGCAGCTTATTCCCTACCTACGAGCAGTACTTC.

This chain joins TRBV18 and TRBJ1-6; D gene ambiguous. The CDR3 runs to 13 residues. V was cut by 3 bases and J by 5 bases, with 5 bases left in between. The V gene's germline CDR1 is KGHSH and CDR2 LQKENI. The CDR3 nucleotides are TGTGCCAGCTCACCCTCTAATAATTCACCCCTCCACTTT. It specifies CASSPSNNSPLHF.

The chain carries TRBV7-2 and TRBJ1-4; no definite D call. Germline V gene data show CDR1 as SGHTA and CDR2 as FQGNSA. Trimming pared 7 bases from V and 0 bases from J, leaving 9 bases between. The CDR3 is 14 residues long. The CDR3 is CASTEGATNEKLFF. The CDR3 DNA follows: TGTGCCAGCACCGAGGGTGCAACTAATGAAAAACTGTTTTTT.

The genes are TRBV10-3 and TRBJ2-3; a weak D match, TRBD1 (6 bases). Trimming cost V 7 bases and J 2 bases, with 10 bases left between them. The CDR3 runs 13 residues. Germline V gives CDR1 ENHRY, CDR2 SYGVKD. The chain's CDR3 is CAIMGDNTDTQYF. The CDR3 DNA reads TGTGCCATCATGGGGGACAACACAGATACGCAGTATTTT.

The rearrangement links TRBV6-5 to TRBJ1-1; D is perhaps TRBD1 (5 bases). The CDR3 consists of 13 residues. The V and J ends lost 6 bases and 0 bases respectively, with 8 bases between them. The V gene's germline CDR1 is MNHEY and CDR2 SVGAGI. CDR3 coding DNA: TGTGCCAGCAGGACAGCCATGAACACTGAAGCTTTCTTT. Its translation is CASRTAMNTEAFF.

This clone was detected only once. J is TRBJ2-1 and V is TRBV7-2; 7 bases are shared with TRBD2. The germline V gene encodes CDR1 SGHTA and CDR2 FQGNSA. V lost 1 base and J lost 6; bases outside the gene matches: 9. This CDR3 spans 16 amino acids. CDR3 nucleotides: TGTGCCAGCAGCTTAGGATCTGGACTAGTTAGCAATGAGCAGTTCTTC. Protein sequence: CASSLGSGLVSNEQFF. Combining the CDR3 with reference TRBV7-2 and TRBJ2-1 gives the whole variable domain GAGVSQSPSNKVTEKGKDVELRCDPISGHTALYWYRQSLGQGLEFLIYFQGNSAPDKSGLPSDRFSAERTGGSVSTLTIQRTQQEDSAVYLCASSLGSGLVSNEQFFGPGTRLTVL.

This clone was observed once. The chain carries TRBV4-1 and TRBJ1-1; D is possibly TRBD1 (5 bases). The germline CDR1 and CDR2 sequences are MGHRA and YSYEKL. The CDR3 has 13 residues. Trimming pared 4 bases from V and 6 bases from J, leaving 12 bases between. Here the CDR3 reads CASSRRPGAEAFF. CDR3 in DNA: TGCGCCAGCAGCCGACGACCGGGGGCTGAAGCTTTCTTT.